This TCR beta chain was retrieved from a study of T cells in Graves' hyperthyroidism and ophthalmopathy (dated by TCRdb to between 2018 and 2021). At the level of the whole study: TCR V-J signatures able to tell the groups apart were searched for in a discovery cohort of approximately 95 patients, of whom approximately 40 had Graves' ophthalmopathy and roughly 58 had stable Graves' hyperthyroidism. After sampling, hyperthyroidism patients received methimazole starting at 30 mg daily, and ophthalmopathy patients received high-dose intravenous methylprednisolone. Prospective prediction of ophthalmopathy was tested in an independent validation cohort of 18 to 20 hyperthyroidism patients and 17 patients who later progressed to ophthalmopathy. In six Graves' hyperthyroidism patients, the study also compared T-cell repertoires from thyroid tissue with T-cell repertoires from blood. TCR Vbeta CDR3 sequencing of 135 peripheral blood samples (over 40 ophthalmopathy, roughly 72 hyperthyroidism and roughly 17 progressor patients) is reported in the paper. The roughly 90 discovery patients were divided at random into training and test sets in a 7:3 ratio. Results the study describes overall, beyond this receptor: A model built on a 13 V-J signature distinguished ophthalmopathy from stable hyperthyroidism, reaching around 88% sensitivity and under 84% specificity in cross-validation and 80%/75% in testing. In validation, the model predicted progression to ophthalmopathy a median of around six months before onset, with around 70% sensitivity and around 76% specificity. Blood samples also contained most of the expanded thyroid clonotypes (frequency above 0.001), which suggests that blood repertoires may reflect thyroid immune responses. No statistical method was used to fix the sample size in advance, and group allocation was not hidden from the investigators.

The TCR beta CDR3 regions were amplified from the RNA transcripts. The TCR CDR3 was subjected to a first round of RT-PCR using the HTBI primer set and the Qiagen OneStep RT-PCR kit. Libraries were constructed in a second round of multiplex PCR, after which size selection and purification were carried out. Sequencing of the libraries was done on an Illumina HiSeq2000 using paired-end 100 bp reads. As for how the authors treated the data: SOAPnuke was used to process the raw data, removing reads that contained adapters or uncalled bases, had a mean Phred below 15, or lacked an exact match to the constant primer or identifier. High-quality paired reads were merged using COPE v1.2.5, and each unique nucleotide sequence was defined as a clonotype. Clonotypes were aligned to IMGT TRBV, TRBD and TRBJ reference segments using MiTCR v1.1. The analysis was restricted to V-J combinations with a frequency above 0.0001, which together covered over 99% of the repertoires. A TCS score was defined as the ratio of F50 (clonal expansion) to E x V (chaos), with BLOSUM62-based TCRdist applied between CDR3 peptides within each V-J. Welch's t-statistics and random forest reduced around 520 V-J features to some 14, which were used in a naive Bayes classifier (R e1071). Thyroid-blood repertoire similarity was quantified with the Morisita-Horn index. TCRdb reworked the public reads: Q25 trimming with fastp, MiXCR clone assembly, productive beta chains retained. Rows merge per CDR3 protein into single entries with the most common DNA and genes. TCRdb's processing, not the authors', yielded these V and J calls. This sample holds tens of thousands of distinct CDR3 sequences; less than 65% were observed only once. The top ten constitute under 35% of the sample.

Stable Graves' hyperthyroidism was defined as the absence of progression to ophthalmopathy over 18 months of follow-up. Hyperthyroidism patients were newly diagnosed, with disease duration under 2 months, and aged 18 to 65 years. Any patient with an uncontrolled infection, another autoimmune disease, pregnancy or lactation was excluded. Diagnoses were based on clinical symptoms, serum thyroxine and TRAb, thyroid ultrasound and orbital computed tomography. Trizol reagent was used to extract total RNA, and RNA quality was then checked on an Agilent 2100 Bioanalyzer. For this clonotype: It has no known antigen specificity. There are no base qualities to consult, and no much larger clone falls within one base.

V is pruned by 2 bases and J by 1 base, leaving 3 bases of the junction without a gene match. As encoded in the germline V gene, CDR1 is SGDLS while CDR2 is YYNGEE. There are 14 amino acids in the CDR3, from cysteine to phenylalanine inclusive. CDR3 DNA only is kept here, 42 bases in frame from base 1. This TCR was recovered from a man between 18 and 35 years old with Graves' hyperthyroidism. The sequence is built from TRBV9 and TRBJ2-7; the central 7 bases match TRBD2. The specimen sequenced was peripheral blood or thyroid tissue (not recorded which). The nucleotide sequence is TGTGCCAGCAGCGTTAGCGGGCGGTCCTACGAGCAGTACTTC. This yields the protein CASSVSGRSYEQYF.